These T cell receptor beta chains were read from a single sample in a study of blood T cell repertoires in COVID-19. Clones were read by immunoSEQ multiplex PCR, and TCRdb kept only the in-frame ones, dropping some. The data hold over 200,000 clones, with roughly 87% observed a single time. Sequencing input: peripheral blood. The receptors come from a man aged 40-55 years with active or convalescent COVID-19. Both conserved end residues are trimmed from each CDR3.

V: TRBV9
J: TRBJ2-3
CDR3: ASSDRTSGRRTDTQY

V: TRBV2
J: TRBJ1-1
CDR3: ASTEGGLRTSAEAF

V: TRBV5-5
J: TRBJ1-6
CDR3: ASSLGTVSSYNSPLH

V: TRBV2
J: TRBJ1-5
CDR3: ASSGEGNQPQH

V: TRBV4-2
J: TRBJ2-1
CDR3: ASSQGLADTNEQF

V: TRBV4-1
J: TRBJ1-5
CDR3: ASSQDWQSNQPQH

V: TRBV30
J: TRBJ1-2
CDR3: ATTNGYT

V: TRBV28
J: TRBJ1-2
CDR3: ASNQGVDYGYT

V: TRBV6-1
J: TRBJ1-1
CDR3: ASSAPSGTSNTEAF

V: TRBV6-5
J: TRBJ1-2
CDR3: ASRGEPPLYGYT

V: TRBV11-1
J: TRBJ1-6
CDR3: ASSRQDHNSPLH

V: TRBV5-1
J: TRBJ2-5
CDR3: ASRVLTGKGKETQY

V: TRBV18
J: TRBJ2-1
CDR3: ASSPTAQRPNNEQF

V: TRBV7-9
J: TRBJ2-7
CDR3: ASSSLGTVYSYEQY

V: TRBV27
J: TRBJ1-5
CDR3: ASSPEGWGNQPQH

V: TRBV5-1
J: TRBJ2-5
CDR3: ASSPGTPHRETQY

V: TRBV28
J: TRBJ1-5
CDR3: ASSSGTGGDNQPQH

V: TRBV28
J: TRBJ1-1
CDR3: ASLGAMNTEAF

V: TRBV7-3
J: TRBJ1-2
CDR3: ASSLGRQGSYT

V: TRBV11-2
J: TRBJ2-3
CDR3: ASRVLADKDTQY

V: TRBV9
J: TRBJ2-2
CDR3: ASSGGGAGELF

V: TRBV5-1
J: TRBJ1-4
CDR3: ASSLEPDREEKLF

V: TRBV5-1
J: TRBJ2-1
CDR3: ASSPPGTSVLYNEQF

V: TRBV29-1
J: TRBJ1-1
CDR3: SVQGMNTEAF

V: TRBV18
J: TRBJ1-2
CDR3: ASWSAGVADGYT

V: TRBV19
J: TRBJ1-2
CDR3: ASSIPGHQSYGYT

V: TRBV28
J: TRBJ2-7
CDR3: ASSSQPPGQGVNEQY

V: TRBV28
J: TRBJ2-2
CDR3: ASSLRTVGGNFFRELF

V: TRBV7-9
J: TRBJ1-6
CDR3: ASSRDRRNSPLH

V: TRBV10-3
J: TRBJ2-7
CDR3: AISEPPTASSYEQY

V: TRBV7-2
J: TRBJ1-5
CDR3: ASSFWTGEPQH

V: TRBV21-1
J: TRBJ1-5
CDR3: ASSKGHRGEGNQPQH

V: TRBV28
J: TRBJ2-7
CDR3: ASSPPLPSYEQY

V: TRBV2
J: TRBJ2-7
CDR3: ASSPTSGRRGEQY

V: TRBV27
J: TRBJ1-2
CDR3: ASTHTIEGEVYGYT

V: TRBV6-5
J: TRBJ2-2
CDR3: ASSYSGGALTGELF

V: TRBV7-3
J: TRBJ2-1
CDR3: ASSFLQGNEQF

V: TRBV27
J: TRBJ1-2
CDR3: ASSSLMTDSGYGYT

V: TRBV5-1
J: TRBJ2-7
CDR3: ASSLGGGEQY

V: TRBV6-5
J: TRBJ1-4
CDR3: ASSPRQGGTKLF

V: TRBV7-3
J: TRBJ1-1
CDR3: ASKSGQNTEAF

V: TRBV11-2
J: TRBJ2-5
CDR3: ASSLASQETQY

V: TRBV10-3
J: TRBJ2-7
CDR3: AIRDTGYEQY

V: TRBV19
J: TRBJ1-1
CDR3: ASSIGTELQEAF

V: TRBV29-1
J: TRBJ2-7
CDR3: SVDGTGDSYEQY

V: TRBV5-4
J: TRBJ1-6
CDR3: ASSRTPDREISPLH

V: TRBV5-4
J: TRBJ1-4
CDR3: ASSAGFGGTDNEKLF

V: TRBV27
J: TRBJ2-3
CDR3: ASSLILSSTDTQY

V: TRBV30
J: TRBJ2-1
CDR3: AWSLGGNHNEQF

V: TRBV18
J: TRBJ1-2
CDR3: ASSLRTEKNYGYT

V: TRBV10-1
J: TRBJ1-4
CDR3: ASSDRQQGPHEKLF

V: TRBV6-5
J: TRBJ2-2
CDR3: ASSLIEGSGELF

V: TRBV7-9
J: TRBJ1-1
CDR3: ASSSGQNEAF

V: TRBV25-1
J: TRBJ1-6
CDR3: ASSEGQGMWGSPLH

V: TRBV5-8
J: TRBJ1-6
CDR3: ASSLVRDSPLH

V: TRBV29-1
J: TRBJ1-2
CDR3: SAEKAGTGNGDGYT

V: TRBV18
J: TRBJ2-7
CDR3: ASSYTGYSYEQY

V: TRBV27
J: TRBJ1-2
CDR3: ASSEAPFYGYT

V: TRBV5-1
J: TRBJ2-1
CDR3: ASSVTSGTSRGSYNEQF